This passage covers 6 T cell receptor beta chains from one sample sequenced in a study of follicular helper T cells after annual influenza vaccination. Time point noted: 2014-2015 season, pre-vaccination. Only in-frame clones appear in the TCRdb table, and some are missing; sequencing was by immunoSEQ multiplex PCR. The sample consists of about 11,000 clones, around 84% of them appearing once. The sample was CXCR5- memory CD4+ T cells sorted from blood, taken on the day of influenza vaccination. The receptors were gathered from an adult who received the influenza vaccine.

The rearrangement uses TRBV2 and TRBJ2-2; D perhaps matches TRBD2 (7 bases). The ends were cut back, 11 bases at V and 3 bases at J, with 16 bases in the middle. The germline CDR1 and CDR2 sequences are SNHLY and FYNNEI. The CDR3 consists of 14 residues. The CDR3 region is CASGGQADTGELFF. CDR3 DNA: TGTGCCTCCGGGGGGCAAGCGGACACCGGGGAGCTGTTTTTT.

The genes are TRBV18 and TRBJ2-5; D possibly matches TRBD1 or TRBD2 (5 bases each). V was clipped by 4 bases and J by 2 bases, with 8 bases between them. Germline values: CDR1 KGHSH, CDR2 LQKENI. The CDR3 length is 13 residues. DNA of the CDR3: TGTGCCAGCTCACTGGGGGTACAAGAGACCCAGTACTTC. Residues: CASSLGVQETQYF.

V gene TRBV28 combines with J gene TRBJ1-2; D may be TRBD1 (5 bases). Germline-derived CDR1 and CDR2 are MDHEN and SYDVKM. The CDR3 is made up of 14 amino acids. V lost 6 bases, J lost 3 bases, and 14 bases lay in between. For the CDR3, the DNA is TGTGCCAGCAGAAGACCTCAGGGAGACTATGGCTACACCTTC. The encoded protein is CASRRPQGDYGYTF.

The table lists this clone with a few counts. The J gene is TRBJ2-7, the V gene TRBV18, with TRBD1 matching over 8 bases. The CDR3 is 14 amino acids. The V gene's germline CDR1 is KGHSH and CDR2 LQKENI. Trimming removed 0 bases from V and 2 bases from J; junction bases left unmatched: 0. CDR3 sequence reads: CASSPPGQAYEQYF. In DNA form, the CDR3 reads TGTGCCAGCTCACCACCGGGACAGGCCTACGAGCAGTACTTC.

The CDR3 reads CATSRGAQETQYF. As DNA, the CDR3 is TGTGCCACCAGCAGAGGGGCTCAAGAGACCCAGTACTTC. The chain recombines TRBV15 with TRBJ2-5; D remains unclear. The ends were cut back, 1 base at V and 2 bases at J, with 5 bases in the middle. In germline, CDR1 is LNHNV, CDR2 YYDKDF (reference sequence). This CDR3 region has 13 residues.

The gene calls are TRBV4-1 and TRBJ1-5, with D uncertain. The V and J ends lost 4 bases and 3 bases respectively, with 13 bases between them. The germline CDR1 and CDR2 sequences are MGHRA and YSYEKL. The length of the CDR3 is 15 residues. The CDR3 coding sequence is TGCGCCAGCAGCCGGCAACCGGGAGACAATCAGCCCCAGCATTTT. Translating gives CASSRQPGDNQPQHF.